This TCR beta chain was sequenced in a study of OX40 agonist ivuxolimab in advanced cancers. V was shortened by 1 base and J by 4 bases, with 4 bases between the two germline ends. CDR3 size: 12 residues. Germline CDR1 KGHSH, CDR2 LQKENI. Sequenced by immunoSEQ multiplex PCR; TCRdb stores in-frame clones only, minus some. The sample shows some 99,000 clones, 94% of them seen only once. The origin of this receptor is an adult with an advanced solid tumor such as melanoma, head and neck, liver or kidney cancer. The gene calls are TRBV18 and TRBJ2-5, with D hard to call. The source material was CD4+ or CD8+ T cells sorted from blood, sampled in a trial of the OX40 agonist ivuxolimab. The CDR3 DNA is TGTGCCAGCTCACCACAGCGAGAGACCCAGTACTTC. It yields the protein CASSPQRETQYF.